This TCR beta chain was recorded in a study of cytomegalovirus exposure and HLA in healthy donors. Background on the study: Among the 350 to 500 donors who were genotyped, roughly 76% fell in the genetic ancestry cluster that is associated with self-reported Caucasian donors. General observations from the study: Common viral pathogens (according to a later analysis) appeared linked to several of the most significant clusters.

13 Jbeta primers and 60 Vbeta primers were used for the PCR. Authors' methods: Roughly 12 million of tens of millions of unique TCR beta chains were shared, per a later count. Here immunoSEQ multiplex PCR was the method, and the copy in TCRdb shows in-frame clones only, minus some. The V and J calls and clone size come from that table; D and trimming were worked out from the DNA. This sample has approximately 190,000 clones, with approximately 77% found just once. Trimming removed 6 bases from V and 4 bases from J; junction bases left unmatched: 8. This CDR3 comprises 14 residues. CDR1 is MNHEY and CDR2 is SMNVEV in the germline V gene (reference sequence). A word on this clone: Its antigen remains unknown.

This chain joins TRBV27 and TRBJ1-2; the match to TRBD1 covers 7 bases. The TCR comes from a man aged 35 to 55 in good health and CMV-seropositive. The sample consisted of PBMCs. The CDR3 spells CASSPKGQPYGYTF. CDR3 DNA sequence: TGTGCCAGCAGCCCCAAGGGACAGCCCTATGGCTACACCTTC.